Following are 20 T cell receptor beta chains from one sample sequenced in a study of blood T cells in healthy people across ages. Next came a second PCR, run for about 7 to 12 cycles, which used a sample-barcoded 5' primer along with a J-beta primer mix. TCRdb re-derived calls from the 5' RACE reads in MiXCR, one entry per CDR3 protein. The sample carries around 500,000 distinct CDR3 sequences, around 27% recorded once. These sequences were also reported in another study, on T cells of mothers and their children.

Material for sequencing was blood. The receptors were sampled from a boy aged 2 to 10 in good health.

This clonotype was recorded a few times. The chain uses TRBV12-3 or TRBV12-4 and TRBJ1-1, with D possibly TRBD1 on 5 matching bases. This CDR3 has 12 residues. The V gene lost 6 bases and the J gene lost 3 bases, with 8 bases spanning the gap. CDR3 protein: CASRSGDTEAFF. CDR3 nucleotides: TGTGCCAGCAGGTCGGGGGACACTGAAGCTTTCTTT.

The table lists this clonotype with a few counts. V gene TRBV7-2 combines with J gene TRBJ2-1; TRBD2 aligns across 13 bases. The CDR3 consists of 17 residues. V dropped 5 bases and J dropped 6; count of bases not matched to a gene: 10. The germline V gene encodes CDR1 SGHTA and CDR2 FQGNSA. DNA for the CDR3: TGTGCCAGCAGCACTTCACTAGCGGGAGGGCGTGGCAATGAGCAGTTCTTC. Its protein is CASSTSLAGGRGNEQFF.

The genes are TRBV6-2 or TRBV6-3 and TRBJ2-7, with TRBD2 matching over 13 bases. J was trimmed by 4 bases and V by 5 bases; bases with no gene match: 5. The CDR3 is 15 amino acids. The V gene's germline CDR1 is MNHEY and CDR2 SVGEGT. CDR3 protein: CASSRTSGGVYEQYF. The CDR3, as DNA: TGTGCCAGCAGTCGGACTAGCGGGGGAGTATACGAGCAGTACTTC.

This sequence joins TRBV6-1 and TRBJ1-1; D is unresolved. The V gene's germline CDR1 is MNHNS and CDR2 SASEGT. V lost 5 bases and J 7 bases, leaving 17 bases between the germline ends. This CDR3 is 14 amino acids long. The CDR3 sequence is CASSLTGLAGEAFF. Here the CDR3 DNA reads TGTGCCAGCAGTTTGACCGGACTTGCGGGTGAAGCTTTCTTT.

The genes are TRBV7-9 and TRBJ1-1, with TRBD1 matching 8 bases. From germline, CDR1 is SEHNR and CDR2 FQNEAQ (reference sequence). V trimming: 5 bases; J trimming: 0 bases; junction bases outside the gene matches: 8. This CDR3 region has 16 residues. CDR3 sequence: CASSHKTGVMNTEAFF. As DNA, the CDR3 is TGTGCCAGCAGCCATAAGACAGGGGTTATGAACACTGAAGCTTTCTTT.

This chain uses TRBV20-1 with TRBJ1-2; possibly TRBD1 for D (6 bases). The CDR3 sequence is 12 residues long. CDR1 and CDR2 from the germline V gene are DFQATT and SNEGSKA (reference sequence). Trimming pared 8 bases from V and 4 bases from J, leaving 14 bases between. CDR3 amino acids: CSKGGGSYGYTF. CDR3 in DNA: TGCAGTAAGGGGGGGGGCAGCTATGGCTACACCTTC.

This clonotype was found a few times. The CDR3, as DNA: TGCAGTGGTCGGGACACCCCTTTCACAGATACGCAGTATTTT. Its protein product is CSGRDTPFTDTQYF. This chain uses TRBV20-1 with TRBJ2-3; perhaps TRBD1 as D (6 bases). V was pared by 7 bases and J by 2 bases, with 16 bases between. CDR3 length equals 14 residues. The germline CDR1 and CDR2 sequences are DFQATT and SNEGSKA (reference sequence).

Points on this clonotype: This may come from a read error, since a much larger clone is one base off. The chain is built from TRBV5-5 and TRBJ2-1, with unresolved D. This CDR3 contains 16 residues. CDR1 and CDR2 from the germline V gene are SGHKS and YYEKEE (reference sequence). This CDR3 is CASSNGPVGSYNEQLF. CDR3 in DNA: TGTGCCAGCAGCAACGGACCCGTAGGTTCCTACAATGAGCAGCTCTTC.

This clonotype occurred a few times. The V gene is TRBV24-1, the J gene TRBJ2-3; 8 nucleotides match TRBD1. The J segment lost 4 bases and the V segment lost 2 bases, leaving 4 bases of the junction unmatched. The CDR3 loop spans 15 amino acids. The germline V gene encodes CDR1 KGHDR and CDR2 SFDVKD. The CDR3 coding sequence is TGTGCCACCAGTGATTCCGCAGGGGGCGCAGATACGCAGTATTTT. It yields the protein CATSDSAGGADTQYF.

Only one count was recorded for this clonotype. CDR3 region: CASSPEPGVNTIYF. The CDR3 coding sequence is TGTGCCAGCAGCCCAGAGCCAGGAGTGAACACCATATATTTT. The chain is built from TRBV6-6 and TRBJ1-3; no clear D gene. With 6 bases removed from V and 7 bases from J, the gap between germline ends came to 16 bases. CDR1 and CDR2 (germline): MNHNY, SVGAGI (reference sequence). The CDR3 contains 14 residues.

V is TRBV29-1 and J is TRBJ1-5; D possibly corresponds to TRBD1 (5 bases). Trimming left V 7 bases short and J 2 bases short, with 18 bases between. Per germline, CDR1 SQVTM and CDR2 ANQGSEA. The CDR3 spans 15 residues. This CDR3 reads CSAKSGGEGNQPQHF. The CDR3 bases are TGCAGCGCCAAAAGCGGGGGAGAGGGCAATCAGCCCCAGCATTTT.

CDR3 protein: CASRAGGPLPLAKNIQYF. The CDR3 bases are TGCGCCAGCAGGGCAGGGGGGCCCTTACCTTTAGCCAAAAACATTCAGTACTTC. The V gene is TRBV5-1, the J gene TRBJ2-4; possible D gene TRBD1, 7 bases. CDR1 is SGHRS, CDR2 YFSETQ, per germline. Trimming removed 5 bases at V and 0 bases at J, with 21 bases between. This CDR3 region has 18 residues. Variable domain in full (rest from reference TRBV5-1 and TRBJ2-4): KAGVTQTPRYLIKTRGQQVTLSCSPISGHRSVSWYQQTPGQGLQFLFEYFSETQRNKGNFPGRFSGRQFSNSRSEMNVSTLELGDSALYLCASRAGGPLPLAKNIQYFGAGTRLSVL.

In its sample, this clonotype was seen once. The rearrangement uses TRBV3-1 and TRBJ2-1, with TRBD2 matching 7 bases. Unmatched junction bases numbered 0, after V lost 1 base and J lost 12 bases. From germline, CDR1 is LGHDT and CDR2 YNNKEL (reference sequence). The CDR3 runs to 11 residues. The CDR3 nucleotides are TGTGCCAGCAGCCAAGCGGGGGGGCAGTTCTTC. It is translated as CASSQAGGQFF.

This clonotype has only a few counts. V and J are TRBV4-1 and TRBJ1-1; D gene uncertain. Germline values: CDR1 MGHRA, CDR2 YSYEKL. V was shortened by 4 bases and J by 5 bases, with 14 bases between the two germline ends. CDR3 size: 14 residues. The CDR3: CASSLPGKRTEAFF. CDR3 DNA: TGCGCCAGCAGCCTCCCGGGGAAGCGGACTGAAGCTTTCTTT.

This chain joins TRBV7-7 and TRBJ2-1; TRBD2 matches 14 bases. The CDR3 runs 18 residues. CDR1 is SSHAT and CDR2 is FNYEAQ in the germline V gene (reference sequence). The J segment lost 0 bases and the V segment lost 5 bases, leaving 6 bases of the junction unmatched. CDR3 protein: CASSPGTSGGSSYNEQFF. DNA of the CDR3: TGTGCCAGCAGCCCGGGGACTAGCGGGGGCAGCTCCTACAATGAGCAGTTCTTC. Based on the CDR3 plus reference TRBV7-7 and TRBJ2-1, the full variable domain is GAGVSQSPRYKVTKRGQDVTLRCDPISSHATLYWYQQALGQGPEFLTYFNYEAQPDKSGLPSDRFSAERPEGSISTLTIQRTEQRDSAMYRCASSPGTSGGSSYNEQFFGPGTRLTVL.

This clonotype was observed a few times. The chain couples TRBV6-1 to TRBJ1-2, with 8 positions matching TRBD1. This CDR3 is built from 13 residues. The V segment lost 0 bases and the J segment 9 bases; nucleotides outside the gene matches: 3. CDR1 is MNHNS, CDR2 SASEGT, per germline. In DNA, the CDR3 is TGTGCCAGCAGTGAAGCGAGGGACAGGAGCTACACCTTC. It encodes CASSEARDRSYTF.

The rearrangement joins TRBV5-5 to TRBJ2-2, with D uncertain. The CDR3 consists of 14 residues. V lost 0 bases and J 5 bases, leaving 8 bases between the germline ends. Germline V gives CDR1 SGHKS, CDR2 YYEKEE (reference sequence). The CDR3 coding sequence is TGTGCCAGCAGCTTGGGGGTGGAGACCGGGGAGCTGTTTTTT. Translation gives CASSLGVETGELFF.

J is TRBJ2-1 and V is TRBV29-1; D uncertain. Germline V gene data show CDR1 as SQVTM and CDR2 as ANQGSEA. The CDR3 extends over 13 amino acids. V shed 6 bases and J shed 6 bases, with 15 bases lying between them. CDR3 protein: CSVSRSTANEQFF. The CDR3 DNA is TGCAGCGTCTCGCGATCGACGGCCAATGAGCAGTTCTTC.

The chain joins TRBV19 to TRBJ2-7; D perhaps matches TRBD2 (6 bases). The CDR3 is 14 residues long. The germline CDR1 and CDR2 sequences are LNHDA and SQIVND (reference sequence). Trimming removed 5 bases at V and 4 bases at J, with 15 bases between. The CDR3 region has the DNA TGTGCCAGTAGTCCGTCGGGAGCAACATACGAGCAGTACTTC. This translates into CASSPSGATYEQYF.

The genes are TRBV3-1 and TRBJ2-5; 9 bases map to TRBD1. The length of the CDR3 is 15 residues. V lost 5 bases, J lost 5 bases, and 9 bases stayed unmatched. Germline CDR1 and CDR2: LGHDT and YNNKEL (reference sequence). CDR3 coding DNA: TGTGCCAGCAGCGTGGACAGGGGAGGACTGGAGACCCAGTACTTC. This codes for CASSVDRGGLETQYF.